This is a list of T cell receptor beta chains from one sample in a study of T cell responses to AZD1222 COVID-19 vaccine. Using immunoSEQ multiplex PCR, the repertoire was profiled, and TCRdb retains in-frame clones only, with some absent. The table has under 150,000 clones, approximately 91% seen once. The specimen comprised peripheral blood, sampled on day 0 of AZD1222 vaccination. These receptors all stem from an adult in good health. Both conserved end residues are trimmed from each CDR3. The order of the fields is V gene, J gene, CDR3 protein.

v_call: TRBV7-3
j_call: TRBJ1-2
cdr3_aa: ASSPHGRDLIRYT

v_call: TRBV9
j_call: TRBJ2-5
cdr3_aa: ASSVVPAGETQY

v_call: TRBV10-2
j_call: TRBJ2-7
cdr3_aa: ASSESSSGRAYEQY

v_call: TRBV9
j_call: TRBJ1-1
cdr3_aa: ASSAPSGTPNTEAF

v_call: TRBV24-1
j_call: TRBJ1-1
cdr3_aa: ATSDRIRQGLDTEAF

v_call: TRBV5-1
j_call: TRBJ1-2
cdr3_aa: ASSFDGASNYGYT

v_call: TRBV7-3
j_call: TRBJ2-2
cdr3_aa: ASSPLKVRGEDTGELF

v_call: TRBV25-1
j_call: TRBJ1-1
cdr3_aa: ASRAGPWNTEAF

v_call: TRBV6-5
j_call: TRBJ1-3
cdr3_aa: ASSYSGTGNTIY

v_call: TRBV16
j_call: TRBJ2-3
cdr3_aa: ASTGRRTDTQY

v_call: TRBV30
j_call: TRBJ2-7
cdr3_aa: AWSWKGAAYEQY

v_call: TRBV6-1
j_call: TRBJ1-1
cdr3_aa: ASSESGEGTEAF

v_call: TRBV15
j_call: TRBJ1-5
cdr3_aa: ATSRGRPKGNQPQH

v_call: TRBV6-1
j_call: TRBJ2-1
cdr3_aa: ASRAGTGGNEQF

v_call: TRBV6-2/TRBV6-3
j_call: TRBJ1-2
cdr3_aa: ASSYSTGSRDYGYT

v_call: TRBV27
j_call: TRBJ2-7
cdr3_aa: ASSSGSGRLNEQY

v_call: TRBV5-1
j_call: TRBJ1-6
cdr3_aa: ASSPTGAVDSPLH

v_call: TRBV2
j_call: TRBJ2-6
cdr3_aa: ASSDGRATGANVLT